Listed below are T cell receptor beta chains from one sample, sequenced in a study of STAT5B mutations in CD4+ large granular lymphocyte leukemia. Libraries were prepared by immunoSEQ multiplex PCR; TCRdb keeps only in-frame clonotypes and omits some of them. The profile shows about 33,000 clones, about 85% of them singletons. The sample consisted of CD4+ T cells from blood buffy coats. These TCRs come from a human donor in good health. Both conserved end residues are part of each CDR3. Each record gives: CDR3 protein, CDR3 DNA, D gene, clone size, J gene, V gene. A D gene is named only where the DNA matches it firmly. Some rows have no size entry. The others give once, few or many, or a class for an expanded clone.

CASTGTGGNYGYTF	TGCGCCAGCACCGGGACCGGAGGGAACTATGGCTACACCTTC	NA	once	TRBJ1-2	TRBV5-1
CASSKGGIDEQYF	TGCGCCAGCAGCAAGGGGGGGATCGACGAGCAGTACTTC	NA	few	TRBJ2-7	TRBV5-1
CASSGGSRYEQYF	TGTGCCAGCAGTGGGGGCAGTAGGTACGAGCAGTACTTC	NA	NA	TRBJ2-7	TRBV6-1
CASSGGGAGYGYTF	TGTGCCAGCAGTGGGGGGGGCGCAGGATATGGCTACACCTTC	NA	NA	TRBJ1-2	TRBV2
CASSLMLAGSTYNEQFF	TGTGCCAGCAGCTTAATGCTTGCCGGGAGTACCTACAATGAGCAGTTCTTC	NA	NA	TRBJ2-1	TRBV11-2
CSAGEEYGYTF	TGCAGCGCCGGGGAAGAGTATGGCTACACCTTC	NA	NA	TRBJ1-2	TRBV29-1
CASRFGQGEQYF	TGTGCCAGCAGATTCGGACAGGGCGAGCAGTACTTC	TRBD1	few	TRBJ2-7	TRBV6-5
CASKTGRTVNEKLFF	TGCGCCAGCAAAACAGGCAGGACAGTTAATGAAAAACTGTTTTTT	NA	NA	TRBJ1-4	TRBV5-1
CASSPGYQGEAGYTF	TGTGCCAGCTCACCTGGGTATCAGGGAGAGGCTGGCTACACCTTC	NA	NA	TRBJ1-2	TRBV18
CASSVGPSGSYEQYF	TGTGCCAGCAGCGTAGGCCCTAGCGGGAGTTACGAGCAGTACTTC	TRBD2	NA	TRBJ2-7	TRBV9
CASSPVPLTQETQYF	TGTGCCAGCTCACCAGTCCCCTTGACGCAAGAGACCCAGTACTTC	NA	NA	TRBJ2-5	TRBV18
CASSQDQGGNVLTF	TGTGCCAGCAGCCAGGACCAAGGAGGCAACGTCCTGACTTTC	NA	NA	TRBJ2-6	TRBV11-2
CASSPSGLSQPQHF	TGTGCCAGCAGCCCAAGTGGGCTGAGTCAGCCCCAGCATTTT	NA	NA	TRBJ1-5	TRBV5-5
CATCPQGNYNEQFF	TGTGCCACCTGCCCCCAGGGGAACTACAATGAGCAGTTCTTC	NA	NA	TRBJ2-1	TRBV10-3
CASSGPTGSNEKLFF	TGTGCCAGCAGCGGACCCACAGGCTCTAATGAAAAACTGTTTTTT	NA	NA	TRBJ1-4	TRBV2